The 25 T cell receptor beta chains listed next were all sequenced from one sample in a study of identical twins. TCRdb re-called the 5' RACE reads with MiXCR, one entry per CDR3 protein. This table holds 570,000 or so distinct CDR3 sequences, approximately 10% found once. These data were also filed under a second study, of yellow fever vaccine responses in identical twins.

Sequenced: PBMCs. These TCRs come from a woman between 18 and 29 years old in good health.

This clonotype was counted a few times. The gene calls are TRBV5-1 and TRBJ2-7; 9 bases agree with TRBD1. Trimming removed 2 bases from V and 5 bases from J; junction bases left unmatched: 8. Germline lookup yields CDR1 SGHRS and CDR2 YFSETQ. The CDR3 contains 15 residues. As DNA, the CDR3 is TGCGCCAGCAGCTTCCGGGACAGGGACTTGGACGAGCAGTACTTC. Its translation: CASSFRDRDLDEQYF.

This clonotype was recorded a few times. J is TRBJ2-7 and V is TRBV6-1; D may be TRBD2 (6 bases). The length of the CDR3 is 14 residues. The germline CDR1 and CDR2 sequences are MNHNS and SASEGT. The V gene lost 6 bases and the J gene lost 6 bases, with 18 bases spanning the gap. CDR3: CASSSITPGGEQYF. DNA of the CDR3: TGTGCCAGCAGCTCGATAACACCCGGGGGCGAGCAGTACTTC.

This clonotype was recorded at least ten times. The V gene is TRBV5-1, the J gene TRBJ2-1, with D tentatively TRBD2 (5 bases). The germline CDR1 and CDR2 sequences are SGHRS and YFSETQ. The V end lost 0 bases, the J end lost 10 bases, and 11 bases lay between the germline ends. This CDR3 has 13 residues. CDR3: CASSLEGGREQFF. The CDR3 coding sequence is TGCGCCAGCAGCTTGGAAGGAGGAAGGGAGCAGTTCTTC.

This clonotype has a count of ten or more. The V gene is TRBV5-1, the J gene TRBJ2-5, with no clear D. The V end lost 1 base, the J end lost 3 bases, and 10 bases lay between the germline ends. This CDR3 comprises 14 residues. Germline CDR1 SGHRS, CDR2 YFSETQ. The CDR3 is CASSLRVSKETQYF. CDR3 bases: TGCGCCAGCAGCTTGCGGGTCAGCAAAGAGACCCAGTACTTC.

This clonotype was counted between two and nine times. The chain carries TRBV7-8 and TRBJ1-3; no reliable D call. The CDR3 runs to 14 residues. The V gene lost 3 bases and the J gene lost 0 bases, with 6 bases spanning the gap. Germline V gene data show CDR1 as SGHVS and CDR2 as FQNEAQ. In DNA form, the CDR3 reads TGTGCCAGCAGCTTCATGGACTCTGGAAACACCATATATTTT. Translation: CASSFMDSGNTIYF.

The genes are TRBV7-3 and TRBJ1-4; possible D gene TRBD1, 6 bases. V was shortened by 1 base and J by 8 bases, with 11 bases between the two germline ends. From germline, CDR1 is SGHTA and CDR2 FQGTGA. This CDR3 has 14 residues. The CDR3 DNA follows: TGTGCCAGCAGCTTAAACAGGGCTGACGAAAAACTGTTTTTT. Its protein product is CASSLNRADEKLFF.

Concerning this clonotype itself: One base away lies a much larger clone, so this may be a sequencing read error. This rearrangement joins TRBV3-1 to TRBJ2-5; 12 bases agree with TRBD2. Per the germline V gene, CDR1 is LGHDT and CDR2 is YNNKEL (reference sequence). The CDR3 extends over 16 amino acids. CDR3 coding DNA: TGTGCCACCAGCCGACGGACTAGCGGGGCTCAAGAGACCCAGTACTTC. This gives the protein CATSRRTSGAQETQYF.

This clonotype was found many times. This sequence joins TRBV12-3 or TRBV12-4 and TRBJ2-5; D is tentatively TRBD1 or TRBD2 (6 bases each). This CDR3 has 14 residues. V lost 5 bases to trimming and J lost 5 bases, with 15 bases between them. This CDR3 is CASSVSGGGETQYF. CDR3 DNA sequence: TGTGCCAGCAGTGTTAGCGGAGGGGGGGAGACCCAGTACTTC.

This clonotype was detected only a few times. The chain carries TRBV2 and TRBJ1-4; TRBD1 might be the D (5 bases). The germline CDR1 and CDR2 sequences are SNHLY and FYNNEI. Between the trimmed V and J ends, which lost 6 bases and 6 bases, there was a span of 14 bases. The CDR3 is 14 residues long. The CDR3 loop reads CASSPRRGDEKLFF. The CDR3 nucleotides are TGTGCCAGCAGCCCTCGTCGGGGGGATGAAAAACTGTTTTTT.

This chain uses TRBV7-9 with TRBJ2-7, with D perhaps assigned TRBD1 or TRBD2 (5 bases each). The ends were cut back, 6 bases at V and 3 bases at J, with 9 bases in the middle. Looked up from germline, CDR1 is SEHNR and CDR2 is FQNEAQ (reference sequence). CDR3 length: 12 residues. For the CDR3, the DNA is TGTGCCAGCAGTGGGACCAACTACGAGCAGTACTTC. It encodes CASSGTNYEQYF.

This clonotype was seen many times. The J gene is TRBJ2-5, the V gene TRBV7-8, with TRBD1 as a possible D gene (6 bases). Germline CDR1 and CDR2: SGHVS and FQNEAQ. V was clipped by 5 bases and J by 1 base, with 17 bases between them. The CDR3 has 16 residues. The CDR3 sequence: CASSQRTATFQETQYF. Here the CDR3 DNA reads TGTGCCAGCAGCCAGAGGACAGCAACTTTCCAAGAGACCCAGTACTTC.

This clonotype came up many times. The CDR3 sequence is CSARGDGGLDGYEQYF. The CDR3 bases are TGCAGTGCTAGAGGAGACGGAGGGTTAGACGGCTACGAGCAGTACTTC. The chain combines TRBV20-1 with TRBJ2-7, with D possibly TRBD2 on 6 matching bases. Germline V CDR1 and CDR2: DFQATT, SNEGSKA (reference sequence). The CDR3 is 16 amino acids. Trimming stripped 1 base from V and 3 bases from J, with 19 bases between.

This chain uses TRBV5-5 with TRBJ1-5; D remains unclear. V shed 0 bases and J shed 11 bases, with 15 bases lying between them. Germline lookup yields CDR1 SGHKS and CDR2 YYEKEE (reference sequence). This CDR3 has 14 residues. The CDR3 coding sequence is TGTGCCAGCAGCTTGGAGGGCAGTACTGTAGCCCAGCATTTT. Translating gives CASSLEGSTVAQHF.

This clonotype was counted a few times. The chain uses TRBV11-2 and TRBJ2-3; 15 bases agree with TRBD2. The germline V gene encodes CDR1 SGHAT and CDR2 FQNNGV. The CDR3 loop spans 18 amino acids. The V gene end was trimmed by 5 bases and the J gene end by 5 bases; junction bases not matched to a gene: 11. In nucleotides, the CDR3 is TGTGCCAGCAGCGGGACTAGCGGGAGGACCTTACACTTAGATACGCAGTATTTT. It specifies CASSGTSGRTLHLDTQYF. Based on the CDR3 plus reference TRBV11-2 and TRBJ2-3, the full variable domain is EAGVAQSPRYKIIEKRQSVAFWCNPISGHATLYWYQQILGQGPKLLIQFQNNGVVDDSQLPKDRFSAERLKGVDSTLKIQPAKLEDSAVYLCASSGTSGRTLHLDTQYFGPGTRLTVL.

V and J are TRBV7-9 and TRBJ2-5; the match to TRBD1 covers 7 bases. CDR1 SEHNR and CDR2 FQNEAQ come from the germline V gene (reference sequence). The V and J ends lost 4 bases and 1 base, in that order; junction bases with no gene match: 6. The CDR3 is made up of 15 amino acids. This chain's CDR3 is CASSYRQGLQETQYF. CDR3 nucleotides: TGTGCCAGCAGCTATAGACAGGGCCTCCAAGAGACCCAGTACTTC.

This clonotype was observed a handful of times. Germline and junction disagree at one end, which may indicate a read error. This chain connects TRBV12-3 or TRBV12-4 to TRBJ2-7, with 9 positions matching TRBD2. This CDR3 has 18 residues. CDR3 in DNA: TGTGCCAGCAGTCCACGCCCCTGGCGGGGGGGAAGCTCCAACGAGCAGTACTTC. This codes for CASSPRPWRGGSSNEQYF.

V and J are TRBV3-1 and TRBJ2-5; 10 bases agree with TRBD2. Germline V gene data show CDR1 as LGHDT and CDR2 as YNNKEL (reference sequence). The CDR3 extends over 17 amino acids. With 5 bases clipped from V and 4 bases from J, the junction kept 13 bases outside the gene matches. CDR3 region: CASSKRTSGLFLETQYF. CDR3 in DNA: TGTGCCAGCAGCAAACGGACTAGCGGCCTTTTTTTAGAGACCCAGTACTTC.

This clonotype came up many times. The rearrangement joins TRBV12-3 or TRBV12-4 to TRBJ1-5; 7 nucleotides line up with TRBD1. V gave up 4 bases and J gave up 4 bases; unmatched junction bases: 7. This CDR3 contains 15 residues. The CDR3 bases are TGTGCCAGCAGTTCAGGCGGGACAGTTAATCAGCCCCAGCATTTT. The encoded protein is CASSSGGTVNQPQHF.

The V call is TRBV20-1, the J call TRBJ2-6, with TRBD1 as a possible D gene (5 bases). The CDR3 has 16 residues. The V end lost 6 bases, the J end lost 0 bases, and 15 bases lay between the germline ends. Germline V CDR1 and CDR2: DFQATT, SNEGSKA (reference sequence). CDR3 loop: CSATTGARSGANVLTF. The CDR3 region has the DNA TGCAGTGCCACTACAGGAGCCCGCTCTGGGGCCAACGTCCTGACTTTC.

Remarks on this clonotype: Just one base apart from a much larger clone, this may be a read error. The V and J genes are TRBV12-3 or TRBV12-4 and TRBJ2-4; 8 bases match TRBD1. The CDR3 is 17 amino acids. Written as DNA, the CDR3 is TGTGCCTGCAGTTACGGTCCCGGGACAGGTAGGGGTGGCATTCAGTACTTC. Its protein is CACSYGPGTGRGGIQYF.

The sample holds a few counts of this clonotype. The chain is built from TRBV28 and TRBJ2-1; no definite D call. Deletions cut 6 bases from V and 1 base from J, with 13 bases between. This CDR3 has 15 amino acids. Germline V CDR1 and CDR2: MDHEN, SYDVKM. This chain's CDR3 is CASSPHTKSYNEQFF. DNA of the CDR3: TGTGCCAGCAGCCCCCATACTAAATCCTACAATGAGCAGTTCTTC.

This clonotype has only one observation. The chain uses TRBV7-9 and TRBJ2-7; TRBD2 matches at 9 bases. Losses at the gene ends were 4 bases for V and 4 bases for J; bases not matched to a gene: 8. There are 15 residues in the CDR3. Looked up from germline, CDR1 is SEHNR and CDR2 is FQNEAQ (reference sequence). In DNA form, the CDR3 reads TGTGCCAGCAGCTCGTCCGGGACTAGCCGATACGAGCAGTACTTC. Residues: CASSSSGTSRYEQYF.

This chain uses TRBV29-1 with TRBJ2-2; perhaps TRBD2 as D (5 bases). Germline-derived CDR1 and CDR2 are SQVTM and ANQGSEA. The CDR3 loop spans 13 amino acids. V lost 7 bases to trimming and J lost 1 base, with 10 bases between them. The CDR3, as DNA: TGCAGCGCCACTAGAGGGAACACCGGGGAGCTGTTTTTT. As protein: CSATRGNTGELFF.

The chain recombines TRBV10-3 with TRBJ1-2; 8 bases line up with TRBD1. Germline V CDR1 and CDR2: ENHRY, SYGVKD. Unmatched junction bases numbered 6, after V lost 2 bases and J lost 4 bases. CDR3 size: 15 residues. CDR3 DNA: TGTGCCATCAGTGAGAGACAGGGGCATGGCTATGGCTACACCTTC. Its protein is CAISERQGHGYGYTF.

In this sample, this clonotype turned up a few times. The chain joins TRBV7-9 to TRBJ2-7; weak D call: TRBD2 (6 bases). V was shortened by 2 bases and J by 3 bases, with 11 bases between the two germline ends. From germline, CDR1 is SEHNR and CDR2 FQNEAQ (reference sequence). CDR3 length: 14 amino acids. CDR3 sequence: CASSLSGDRYEQYF. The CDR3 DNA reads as TGTGCCAGCAGCTTATCGGGAGATCGCTACGAGCAGTACTTC.